Listed here are 8 T cell receptor beta chains from one sample, sequenced in a study of blood T cell repertoires in COVID-19. This table comes from immunoSEQ multiplex PCR, and its TCRdb copy is limited to in-frame clones, with some not included. Counted here are fewer than 80,000 clones, 80% to 95% occurring once; the ten biggest clones make up 5.5% to 6.5%. Sequencing used peripheral blood. The receptors were sampled from a human donor in a cohort sampled during active COVID-19.

This clone was found once. The rearrangement joins TRBV13 to TRBJ2-3, with 9 bases identical to TRBD2. This CDR3 has 15 amino acids. The junction had 6 bases not matched to a gene; V was cut back by 4 bases and J by 4 bases. Germline V CDR1 and CDR2: PRHDT, FYEKMQ (reference sequence). This CDR3 is CASSSRTSVADTQYF. The CDR3 DNA reads TGTGCCAGCAGCTCTCGGACTAGCGTCGCAGATACGCAGTATTTT.

The chain uses TRBV15 and TRBJ2-4; 9 bases match TRBD2. Germline V gene lookup returns CDR1 LNHNV and CDR2 YYDKDF (reference sequence). V lost 5 bases to trimming and J lost 4 bases; unmatched junction nucleotides: 15. CDR3 length: 18 amino acids. The CDR3, as DNA: TGTGCCACCAGCGGGAGCCTTAGCGGGAGAGGGAGGAAAAACATTCAGTACTTC. Protein: CATSGSLSGRGRKNIQYF.

This chain connects TRBV7-9 to TRBJ1-2; no firm D call. V lost 1 base and J lost 8, with 14 bases in between. From germline, CDR1 is SEHNR and CDR2 FQNEAQ (reference sequence). This CDR3 region has 14 residues. The CDR3 here is CASSLVSAAGGYTF. The CDR3 nucleotides are TGTGCCAGCAGCTTAGTATCCGCCGCGGGGGGCTACACCTTC.

This clone came up once. This rearrangement joins TRBV2 to TRBJ1-1; maybe TRBD1 (6 bases). The V end was cut by 6 bases, the J end by 2 bases, with 19 bases between. The length of the CDR3 is 16 residues. CDR1 is SNHLY and CDR2 is FYNNEI in the germline V gene. This CDR3 is CASSAGVDRRNTEAFF. The CDR3 DNA reads TGTGCCAGCAGCGCAGGTGTCGACAGGAGAAACACTGAAGCTTTCTTT. The full variable domain, its missing parts supplied by reference TRBV2 and TRBJ1-1, is EPEVTQTPSHQVTQMGQEVILRCVPISNHLYFYWYRQILGQKVEFLVSFYNNEISEKSEIFDDQFSVERPDGSNFTLKIRSTKLEDSAMYFCASSAGVDRRNTEAFFGQGTRLTVV.

The chain uses TRBV7-9 and TRBJ1-1, with 7 bases identical to TRBD1. The V segment lost 5 bases and the J segment 11 bases; nucleotides outside the gene matches: 14. Germline V CDR1 and CDR2: SEHNR, FQNEAQ (reference sequence). The CDR3 is 14 amino acids. CDR3: CASSPARTGGGAFF. CDR3 in DNA: TGTGCCAGCAGCCCCGCCCGGACAGGCGGTGGGGCTTTCTTT.

This rearrangement joins TRBV30 to TRBJ1-6, with a possible D match to TRBD1 (6 bases). Germline lookup yields CDR1 GTSNPN and CDR2 SVGIG (reference sequence). The CDR3 spans 13 residues. V was cut by 7 bases and J by 4 bases, with 11 bases left in between. CDR3 sequence: CAFRQEYNSPLHF. CDR3 coding DNA: TGTGCCTTCAGACAGGAGTATAATTCACCCCTCCACTTT. Combining the CDR3 with reference TRBV30 and TRBJ1-6 gives the whole variable domain SQTIHQWPATLVQPVGSPLSLECTVEGTSNPNLYWYRQAAGRGLQLLFYSVGIGQISSEVPQNLSASRPQDRQFILSSKKLLLSDSGFYLCAFRQEYNSPLHFGNGTRLTVT.

A word on this clone: A junction boundary mismatches the germline segment, possibly from a read error. The gene calls are TRBV2 and TRBJ2-7; 8 bases align to TRBD1. Looked up from germline, CDR1 is SNHLY and CDR2 is FYNNEI. The CDR3 runs 11 residues. CDR3 sequence: CASSERDRRDF. CDR3 in DNA: TGTGCCAGCAGTGAAAGGGACAGGAGGGACTTC. Looking up the rest from reference TRBV2 and TRBJ2-7 gives the full variable domain: EPEVTQTPSHQVTQMGQEVILRCVPISNHLYFYWYRQILGQKVEFLVSFYNNEISEKSEIFDDQFSVERPDGSNFTLKIRSTKLEDSAMYFCASSERDRRDFGPGTRLTVT.

The chain employs TRBV19 and TRBJ2-2, with D maybe TRBD1 (7 bases). Germline V gene sequence: CDR1 LNHDA, CDR2 SQIVND (reference sequence). CDR3 length: 17 amino acids. Deletions cut 7 bases from V and 4 bases from J, with 22 bases between. The CDR3 here is CASKVWLTGRRTGELFF. For the CDR3, the DNA is TGTGCCAGTAAGGTGTGGTTGACAGGGAGGCGCACCGGGGAGCTGTTTTTT.